The rows below give T cell receptor beta chains drawn from one sample of a study of control samples from healthy donors and cancer patients. Sequencing used immunoSEQ multiplex PCR; TCRdb keeps in-frame clones, though not all of them. The repertoire holds approximately 120,000 clones, with over 75% as singletons. Sample: blood. Receptors originate from a man aged 60 to 75 in good health. CDR3s include the opening cysteine and the closing phenylalanine or tryptophan. The order of the fields is clone size, V gene, J gene, D gene, CDR3 DNA, CDR3 protein. D genes are given only for firm matches. Size is omitted from some rows. Given values are once, few, many or a class for expanded clones.

>NA|TRBV5-6|TRBJ1-5|NA
TGTGCCAGCAGCTTGGGGCAGCTTAGCAATCAGCCCCAGCATTTT
CASSLGQLSNQPQHF
>NA|TRBV28|TRBJ2-1|NA
TGTGCCAGCAGAATGACAGGCCCCTCCTACAATGAGCAGTTCTTC
CASRMTGPSYNEQFF
>once|TRBV5-1|TRBJ2-2|NA
TGCGCCAGCAGCCTGAAACGACAGGATCGGGTCGGGGAGCTGTTTTTT
CASSLKRQDRVGELFF
>NA|TRBV9|TRBJ1-2|NA
TGTGCCAGCAGGTTCCAAGAGCATGGCTACACCTTC
CASRFQEHGYTF
>NA|TRBV6-1|TRBJ1-2|NA
TGTGCCAGCAGTGAAGCATCCGGGACCTATGGCTACACCTTC
CASSEASGTYGYTF
>NA|TRBV7-6|TRBJ1-5|NA
TGTGCCAGCAGCTCAACAGCTCTACGGCCCCAGCATTTT
CASSSTALRPQHF
>NA|TRBV7-9|TRBJ1-6|NA
TGTGCCAGCACCCCATGGCGGAATAATTCACCCCTCCACTTT
CASTPWRNNSPLHF
>NA|TRBV5-5|TRBJ1-3|NA
TGTGCCAGCAGCTTGGGCTTTAGCCTGGTTGGAAACACCATATATTTT
CASSLGFSLVGNTIYF
>NA|TRBV7-2|TRBJ1-6|TRBD1
TGTGCCAGCAGCTCATCCGGGACAGGGTCGAATTCACCCCTCCACTTT
CASSSSGTGSNSPLHF
>NA|TRBV19|TRBJ1-5|TRBD1
TGTGCCAGTAGTACCGCCGGGACAGGCAGCAATCAGCCCCAGCATTTT
CASSTAGTGSNQPQHF
>NA|TRBV19|TRBJ1-1|NA
TGTGCCAGTAGTTGGACAGCCACCCTGAACACTGAAGCTTTCTTT
CASSWTATLNTEAFF
>NA|TRBV6-2/TRBV6-3|TRBJ1-5|NA
TGTGCCAGCAGTTATGAGACCCGCGGTCAGCCCCAGCATTTT
CASSYETRGQPQHF
>NA|TRBV5-8|TRBJ2-7|TRBD2
TGTGCCAGCAGTCAAGCGGGGGGTTGGACCTACGAGCAGTACTTC
CASSQAGGWTYEQYF
>NA|TRBV10-3|TRBJ2-1|NA
TGTGCCATCAACCGGGACGTCCGTATGGATGAGCAGTTCTTC
CAINRDVRMDEQFF
>NA|TRBV5-1|TRBJ2-1|NA
TGCGCCAGCAGCCCAGGGACCAATGAGCAGTTCTTC
CASSPGTNEQFF
>NA|TRBV2|TRBJ1-5|NA
TGTGCCAGCAGTGGGTGGAGCAATCAGCCCCAGCATTTT
CASSGWSNQPQHF
>NA|TRBV27|TRBJ2-7|TRBD1
TGTGCCAGCAGGCGACAGGGATCGAACGAGCAGTACTTC
CASRRQGSNEQYF
>NA|TRBV28|TRBJ1-2|NA
TGTGCCAGCAGTTTACCGCAGGGTAATGGCTACACCTTC
CASSLPQGNGYTF
>NA|TRBV30|TRBJ1-5|NA
TGTGCCTGGAGTCCGGGGGTCAATCAGCCCCAGCATTTT
CAWSPGVNQPQHF